The next 26 T cell receptor beta chains were all read from a single sample in a study of shared clonotypes between healthy human individuals (dated by TCRdb to the early 2020s). Libraries were made using the immunoSEQ multiplex PCR assay. The clones in this table, taken by TCRdb from immuneACCESS, are in-frame only. Not every clone is retained; where verified, under half of the shortfall comes from an unresolved V gene, and the cause of the rest is unknown. This sample lists some 2,500,000 clones; 80% to 95% were detected once. 0.36% of the sample comes from the top ten. The specimen was naive CD4+ T cells from PBMCs. The cell subset or site label, as the study defines it: CD45RA+ positively selected. The receptors here all came from a man between 18 and 35 years old in good health. Some clones in this sample may be carry-over from other donors' samples.

With regard to this clone: Other DNA sequences in this specimen translate into the identical CDR3. The chain links TRBV28 to TRBJ2-7; 8 bases map to TRBD1. After removal of 9 bases from V and 0 bases from J, the junction contained 13 bases not matched to a gene. In germline, CDR1 is MDHEN, CDR2 SYDVKM. The CDR3 covers 16 residues. The CDR3 loop is CASSQGTGATSYEQYF. For the CDR3, the DNA is TGTGCCAGTAGTCAAGGGACAGGCGCAACCTCCTACGAGCAGTACTTC.

The chain employs TRBV13 and TRBJ1-4; D is uncertain. The CDR3 consists of 12 residues. Between the trimmed V and J ends, which lost 7 bases and 8 bases, there was a span of 11 bases. In germline, CDR1 is PRHDT, CDR2 FYEKMQ (reference sequence). The DNA for the CDR3 is TGTGCCAGCACCTGGGGTAGCGAAAAACTGTTTTTT. It translates to CASTWGSEKLFF.

The J gene is TRBJ1-2, the V gene TRBV30; D is possibly TRBD1 (6 bases). V was cut by 1 base and J by 7 bases, with 22 bases left in between. In germline, CDR1 is GTSNPN, CDR2 SVGIG (reference sequence). The CDR3 loop spans 16 amino acids. The CDR3 DNA reads as TGTGCCTGGAGTGGCCAATGGAGGGGGGAAGGAGGTGGCTACACCTTC. Translated: CAWSGQWRGEGGGYTF.

CDR3 loop: CARSRTDTQYF. DNA of the CDR3: TGTGCCAGAAGCCGCACAGATACGCAGTATTTT. This rearrangement joins TRBV5-3 to TRBJ2-3; no reliable D call. TRBV5-3 is annotated as an ORF whose role is uncertain. Trimming shortened V by 4 bases and J by 1 base, and 1 base separated the two germline ends. The CDR3 consists of 11 residues.

The chain recombines TRBV11-2 with TRBJ2-2; 12 nucleotides agree with TRBD2. This CDR3 has 16 residues. Germline CDR1 and CDR2: SGHAT and FQNNGV. The V gene end was trimmed by 3 bases and the J gene end by 7 bases; junction bases not matched to a gene: 6. DNA of the CDR3: TGTGCCAGCAGCTTCGTTTCTAGCGGGAGGGGCGGGGAGCTGTTTTTT. It specifies CASSFVSSGRGGELFF.

The chain's CDR3 is CASSQTVGQETQYF. CDR3 coding DNA: TGTGCCAGCAGCCAAACCGTAGGCCAAGAGACCCAGTACTTC. This rearrangement joins TRBV4-2 to TRBJ2-5; D not certain. The V end was cut by 2 bases, the J end by 1 base, with 8 bases between. Germline CDR1 and CDR2: LGHNA and YNFKEQ. The CDR3 sequence is 14 residues long.

The chain employs TRBV29-1 and TRBJ1-3; the D gene is possibly TRBD1 (5 bases). Trimming cost V 7 bases and J 0 bases, with 10 bases left between them. This CDR3 has 13 amino acids. Looked up from germline, CDR1 is SQVTM and CDR2 is ANQGSEA. The CDR3, as DNA: TGCAGCGCGACAGTTCACTCTGGAAACACCATATATTTT. Amino acids: CSATVHSGNTIYF.

The chain joins TRBV5-1 to TRBJ2-7, with D possibly TRBD2 on 6 matching bases. Per the germline V gene, CDR1 is SGHRS and CDR2 is YFSETQ. The CDR3 is 13 amino acids. V lost 4 bases and J lost 6, with 14 bases in between. The CDR3 coding sequence is TGCGCCAGCAGCCCTACGCGGGGAACCGAGCAGTACTTC. Its protein product is CASSPTRGTEQYF.

Concerning this clone: Other DNA sequences within the sample encode an identical CDR3. The J gene is TRBJ2-1, the V gene TRBV5-1; maybe TRBD2 (6 bases). Trimming shortened V by 0 bases and J by 3 bases, and 10 bases separated the two germline ends. The CDR3 runs 15 residues. CDR1 is SGHRS, CDR2 YFSETQ, per germline. CDR3 in DNA: TGCGCCAGCAGCTTGGACGGGACTGGCTACAATGAGCAGTTCTTC. Translation: CASSLDGTGYNEQFF.

The sample holds a few counts of this clone. Other DNA sequences of this sample code for an identical CDR3. CDR3 loop: CASSLSGGEQYF. The CDR3 nucleotides are TGTGCCAGCAGTTTAAGTGGGGGCGAGCAGTACTTC. The rearrangement joins TRBV27 to TRBJ2-7; D is tentatively TRBD1 or TRBD2 (5 bases each). The CDR3 runs 12 residues. The V end was cut by 2 bases, the J end by 6 bases, with 8 bases between. CDR1 MNHEY and CDR2 SMNVEV come from the germline V gene (reference sequence).

This clone has only one observation. The V call is TRBV7-9, the J call TRBJ2-7, with TRBD1 matching 9 bases. The ends lost 5 bases at V and 9 bases at J; junction bases unmatched: 14. Germline values: CDR1 SEHNR, CDR2 FQNEAQ (reference sequence). The CDR3 is 15 amino acids. The CDR3 DNA is TGTGCCAGCAGCCCTGGGGACAGGGATGGGGAACGGCAGTACTTC. It specifies CASSPGDRDGERQYF.

This chain links TRBV7-2 with TRBJ1-2; 7 nucleotides agree with TRBD1. This CDR3 has 14 amino acids. Germline V gene lookup returns CDR1 SGHTA and CDR2 FQGNSA. Trimming removed 5 bases from V and 4 bases from J; junction bases left unmatched: 7. CDR3 sequence: CASSPMGQSYGYTF. The CDR3 DNA follows: TGTGCCAGCAGCCCTATGGGACAGTCCTATGGCTACACCTTC.

The chain uses TRBV4-1 and TRBJ2-3; TRBD1 agrees at 10 bases. CDR3 length: 17 residues. CDR1 is MGHRA and CDR2 is YSYEKL in the germline V gene. The junction had 7 bases not matched to a gene; V was cut back by 2 bases and J by 2 bases. The CDR3 loop is CASSQLDRGRPTDTQYF. DNA of the CDR3: TGCGCCAGCAGCCAACTCGACAGGGGGCGACCCACAGATACGCAGTATTTT.

The chain uses TRBV28 and TRBJ1-6; 7 bases are a match to TRBD1. Germline CDR1 reads MDHEN; CDR2 reads SYDVKM. The CDR3 consists of 15 residues. V gave up 7 bases and J gave up 4 bases; unmatched junction bases: 7. The CDR3 sequence is CASTTRQGYNSPLHF. The CDR3 DNA sequence: TGTGCCAGCACAACTCGACAGGGTTATAATTCACCCCTCCACTTT.

The rearrangement links TRBV7-9 to TRBJ2-1; D is unclear. Per germline, CDR1 SEHNR and CDR2 FQNEAQ (reference sequence). The CDR3 has 14 residues. V dropped 4 bases and J dropped 0 bases, with 7 bases sitting between them. The CDR3 DNA is TGTGCCAGCAGCTCCTGGAGCTCCTACAATGAGCAGTTCTTC. It is translated as CASSSWSSYNEQFF. Complete variable domain (other parts from reference TRBV7-9 and TRBJ2-1): DTGVSQNPRHKITKRGQNVTFRCDPISEHNRLYWYRQTLGQGPEFLTYFQNEAQLEKSRLLSDRFSAERPKGSFSTLEIQRTEQGDSAMYLCASSSWSSYNEQFFGPGTRLTVL.

This chain uses TRBV5-1 with TRBJ2-5; TRBD1 agrees at 7 bases. After removal of 4 bases from V and 5 bases from J, the junction contained 8 bases not matched to a gene. The CDR3 is 14 amino acids. Germline V gives CDR1 SGHRS, CDR2 YFSETQ. CDR3 in amino acids: CASSANRGTETQYF. In DNA form, the CDR3 reads TGCGCCAGCAGCGCAAACAGGGGAACGGAGACCCAGTACTTC.

This chain connects TRBV27 to TRBJ1-1, with D unresolved. The CDR3 has 15 amino acids. The V and J ends lost 7 bases and 6 bases respectively, with 21 bases between them. Per germline, CDR1 MNHEY and CDR2 SMNVEV (reference sequence). The CDR3 reads CASKRVPGPGAEAFF. In DNA form, the CDR3 reads TGTGCCAGCAAAAGGGTCCCGGGCCCGGGCGCTGAAGCTTTCTTT.

The chain employs TRBV30 and TRBJ2-5; 10 bases fit TRBD1. This CDR3 has 16 residues. Germline-derived CDR1 and CDR2 are GTSNPN and SVGIG (reference sequence). After removal of 0 bases from V and 5 bases from J, the junction contained 9 bases not matched to a gene. The CDR3 loop is CAWSVPLTGGLETQYF. CDR3 DNA: TGTGCCTGGAGTGTCCCTTTGACAGGGGGCCTTGAGACCCAGTACTTC.

The rearrangement joins TRBV6-5 to TRBJ1-1; D unclear. With 0 bases removed from V and 1 base from J, the gap between germline ends came to 6 bases. The CDR3 contains 14 residues. CDR1 is MNHEY, CDR2 SVGAGI, per germline. This CDR3 reads CASSYSWANTEAFF. CDR3 bases: TGTGCCAGCAGTTACTCCTGGGCGAACACTGAAGCTTTCTTT.

V is TRBV21-1 and J is TRBJ2-7; the table names TRBD1, a call not compared with the DNA. TRBV21-1 is an annotated pseudogene. The CDR3 spans 15 residues. The DNA of the CDR3 is TGTGCCAGCAGCAAAAAAAATCGACAGGGTTGCGAGCAGTACTTC. Amino acids: CASSKKNRQGCEQYF.

The chain joins TRBV14 to TRBJ2-1; 8 nucleotides line up with TRBD2. The CDR3 is 16 residues long. Germline V gives CDR1 SGHDN, CDR2 FVKESK. V was pared by 4 bases and J by 7 bases, with 12 bases of the junction left unmatched. CDR3 loop: CASSRGRAGGRNEQFF. DNA for the CDR3: TGTGCCAGCAGCCGGGGTCGGGCGGGAGGAAGAAATGAGCAGTTCTTC.

The V gene is TRBV7-8, the J gene TRBJ2-1; 7 nucleotides line up with TRBD2. V lost 5 bases and J lost 3; bases outside the gene matches: 7. The germline gives CDR1 SGHVS, CDR2 FQNEAQ. There are 15 residues in the CDR3. The CDR3 sequence: CASSAPGLDYNEQFF. CDR3 DNA: TGTGCCAGCAGCGCCCCCGGACTAGACTACAATGAGCAGTTCTTC. Full variable domain (remainder filled in from reference TRBV7-8 and TRBJ2-1): GAGVSQSPRYKVAKRGQDVALRCDPISGHVSLFWYQQALGQGPEFLTYFQNEAQLDKSGLPSDRFFAERPEGSVSTLKIQRTQQEDSAVYLCASSAPGLDYNEQFFGPGTRLTVL.

J is TRBJ1-5 and V is TRBV7-9, with 8 bases identical to TRBD1. This CDR3 is built from 18 residues. Trimming cost V 3 bases and J 0 bases; bases outside gene matches: 10. Per the germline V gene, CDR1 is SEHNR and CDR2 is FQNEAQ (reference sequence). CDR3 in amino acids: CASSLGAGTGYSNQPQHF. The CDR3 nucleotides are TGTGCCAGCAGCTTGGGTGCCGGGACAGGTTATAGCAATCAGCCCCAGCATTTT.

This chain uses TRBV6-5 with TRBJ1-4, with D tentatively TRBD1 (5 bases). V gave up 5 bases and J gave up 2 bases, with 12 bases separating them. The CDR3 is 15 amino acids. Germline V lookup: CDR1 MNHEY, CDR2 SVGAGI. CDR3 region: CASSKGQRTNEKLFF. In DNA form, the CDR3 reads TGTGCCAGCAGTAAGGGGCAGAGGACTAATGAAAAACTGTTTTTT.

The chain has TRBV7-2 and TRBJ2-7; the match to TRBD2 covers 10 bases. The CDR3 runs to 14 residues. CDR1 is SGHTA, CDR2 FQGNSA, per germline. V lost 8 bases to trimming and J lost 3 bases; unmatched junction nucleotides: 7. The CDR3 region is CASGMSSGSYEQYF. DNA for the CDR3: TGTGCCAGCGGCATGTCTAGCGGGAGCTACGAGCAGTACTTC.

This sequence joins TRBV2 and TRBJ1-4, with 9 bases identical to TRBD1. Trimming removed 6 bases from V and 7 bases from J; junction bases left unmatched: 6. Germline lookup yields CDR1 SNHLY and CDR2 FYNNEI. The CDR3 covers 14 residues. The CDR3: CASRWDRESEKLFF. CDR3 in DNA: TGTGCCAGCAGATGGGACAGGGAAAGTGAAAAACTGTTTTTT.